This entry lists 17 T cell receptor beta chains sequenced from one sample in a study of shared clonotypes between healthy human individuals. The assay was immunoSEQ multiplex PCR, and TCRdb's table has in-frame clones only and misses some. The profile shows some 630,000 clones, 72% of them singletons. Material: memory CD4+ T cells sorted from blood. Subset specified: CD45RA-negative fraction. These receptor sequences come from a woman aged 25 to 39 in good health.

The chain recombines TRBV13 with TRBJ1-4; TRBD1 matches 7 bases. Per germline, CDR1 PRHDT and CDR2 FYEKMQ (reference sequence). The CDR3 loop spans 16 amino acids. The junction had 5 bases not matched to a gene; V was cut back by 4 bases and J by 0 bases. The CDR3 sequence: CASSWGQPATNEKLFF. CDR3 in DNA: TGTGCCAGCAGCTGGGGACAGCCTGCAACTAATGAAAAACTGTTTTTT.

This clone was seen at least ten times. One end of the junction fails to match germline, which may point to a read error. This chain uses TRBV7-2 with TRBJ2-1; TRBD2 might be the D (5 bases). The CDR3 runs 13 residues. Germline V gene lookup returns CDR1 SGHTA and CDR2 FQGNSA. This CDR3 is CASSPAVGSSRVF. In DNA, the CDR3 is TGTGCCAGCAGCCCCGCGGTAGGATCTAGCCGAGTCTTC.

V is TRBV19 and J is TRBJ1-4; D ambiguous. The V gene's germline CDR1 is LNHDA and CDR2 SQIVND (reference sequence). Trimming shortened V by 6 bases and J by 5 bases, and 16 bases separated the two germline ends. The CDR3 has 15 amino acids. DNA of the CDR3: TGTGCCAGTAGAACCCGAGGCCGTGGGAATGAAAAACTGTTTTTT. Translated: CASRTRGRGNEKLFF.

The chain's CDR3 is CASSVEGDSLRKQYF. The CDR3, as DNA: TGTGCCAGCAGCGTAGAAGGGGACTCGCTTCGCAAGCAGTACTTC. The chain links TRBV9 to TRBJ2-5, with D possibly being TRBD2 (6 bases). Germline V gene lookup returns CDR1 SGDLS and CDR2 YYNGEE. The CDR3 runs 15 residues. V lost 0 bases and J 11 bases, leaving 20 bases between the germline ends.

The gene calls are TRBV19 and TRBJ2-7, with 13 bases lining up with TRBD2. J gave up 3 bases and V 6 bases, and 20 bases lay outside the gene matches. This CDR3 region has 20 residues. Per the germline V gene, CDR1 is LNHDA and CDR2 is SQIVND (reference sequence). The CDR3 region has the DNA TGTGCCAGTAGCAACCTGCCGACATTAACCGGGACTAGCGGGATCTACGAGCAGTACTTC. Protein product: CASSNLPTLTGTSGIYEQYF.

About this clone: The sample carries other DNA sequences with the same CDR3. V usage is TRBV28 and J usage is TRBJ2-7, with D possibly being TRBD2 (6 bases). Germline assignment: CDR1 MDHEN and CDR2 SYDVKM. Trimming removed 3 bases at V and 2 bases at J, with 8 bases between. This CDR3 comprises 13 residues. CDR3 in DNA: TGTGCCAGCAGTTTGGCGGGGCCCTACGAGCAGTACTTC. Protein product: CASSLAGPYEQYF.

This sequence joins TRBV10-3 and TRBJ1-1; D might be TRBD1 (6 bases). The CDR3 is 14 amino acids. The germline CDR1 and CDR2 sequences are ENHRY and SYGVKD. The ends were cut back, 0 bases at V and 7 bases at J, with 12 bases in the middle. The CDR3: CAISESPGGSEAFF. The CDR3 DNA reads TGTGCCATCAGTGAGTCACCCGGGGGCAGTGAAGCTTTCTTT.

The chain links TRBV2 to TRBJ1-5; possibly TRBD1 for D (5 bases). Germline CDR1 reads SNHLY; CDR2 reads FYNNEI. Trimming cost V 2 bases and J 2 bases, with 7 bases left between them. The CDR3 is made up of 14 amino acids. Here the CDR3 DNA reads TGTGCCAGCAGTGAACAGGGAGGCAATCAGCCCCAGCATTTT. The encoded protein is CASSEQGGNQPQHF. Combining the CDR3 with reference TRBV2 and TRBJ1-5 gives the whole variable domain EPEVTQTPSHQVTQMGQEVILRCVPISNHLYFYWYRQILGQKVEFLVSFYNNEISEKSEIFDDQFSVERPDGSNFTLKIRSTKLEDSAMYFCASSEQGGNQPQHFGDGTRLSIL.

Points on this clone: Other DNA sequences of this sample code for an identical CDR3. The V gene is TRBV18, the J gene TRBJ1-1; the match to TRBD1 covers 7 bases. The V gene end was trimmed by 3 bases and the J gene end by 4 bases; junction bases not matched to a gene: 5. CDR1 KGHSH and CDR2 LQKENI come from the germline V gene. The CDR3 covers 14 residues. The CDR3 coding sequence is TGTGCCAGCTCACCTTCCAGGGGGACCACTGAAGCTTTCTTT. This gives the protein CASSPSRGTTEAFF.

Remarks on this clone: The same CDR3 can be traced to other DNA sequences in this sample. The V gene is TRBV28, the J gene TRBJ1-2; TRBD1 agrees at 12 bases. Germline CDR1 and CDR2: MDHEN and SYDVKM. After removal of 6 bases from V and 6 bases from J, the junction contained 2 bases not matched to a gene. The CDR3 consists of 13 residues. The CDR3 loop is CASRGDRGHGYTF. The CDR3, as DNA: TGTGCCAGCAGGGGGGACAGGGGGCATGGCTACACCTTC.

The chain carries TRBV29-1 and TRBJ2-3; D is unclear. Germline V gene sequence: CDR1 SQVTM, CDR2 ANQGSEA. This CDR3 has 14 residues. V was trimmed by 4 bases and J by 4 bases, leaving 15 bases between them. The chain's CDR3 is CSVGDLIEADTQYF. The CDR3 DNA reads as TGCAGCGTTGGAGACTTAATAGAGGCAGATACGCAGTATTTT.

This sequence joins TRBV7-9 and TRBJ1-4; perhaps TRBD1 as D (5 bases). Trimming left V 5 bases short and J 5 bases short, with 18 bases between. Germline lookup yields CDR1 SEHNR and CDR2 FQNEAQ (reference sequence). The CDR3 spans 16 residues. CDR3 in DNA: TGTGCCAGCAGCCCGTGGGGCGGAGGGGCGAATGAAAAACTGTTTTTT. Protein sequence: CASSPWGGGANEKLFF.

This clone has a count of ten or more. V gene TRBV9 combines with J gene TRBJ1-1, with D perhaps TRBD1 (5 bases). CDR3 length: 13 amino acids. Trimming cost V 7 bases and J 7 bases, with 17 bases left between them. Germline V gene lookup returns CDR1 SGDLS and CDR2 YYNGEE. In DNA, the CDR3 is TGTGCCAGCGGGGCTTCGGTTGAGGGTGAAGCTTTCTTT. Translating it yields CASGASVEGEAFF.

The CDR3 DNA is TGTGCCAGCAGTTATCCACAGACAAGATTGAACACTGAAGCTTTCTTT. Its protein is CASSYPQTRLNTEAFF. The V gene is TRBV6-5, the J gene TRBJ1-1; D not resolved. V dropped 3 bases and J dropped 0 bases, with 14 bases sitting between them. This CDR3 is 16 amino acids long. Germline loops: CDR1 MNHEY, CDR2 SVGAGI.

The chain carries TRBV30 and TRBJ2-5; D gene uncertain. The CDR3 covers 11 residues. The germline V and J ends were trimmed by 2 bases and 5 bases, with 6 bases remaining between them. From germline, CDR1 is GTSNPN and CDR2 SVGIG (reference sequence). CDR3 coding DNA: TGTGCCTGGAGTCCCGGGGAGACCCAGTACTTC. Protein: CAWSPGETQYF.

The DNA for the CDR3 is TGTGCCAGCAGCTTAGAACAGGAAGACGGGGAGCTGTTTTTT. As protein: CASSLEQEDGELFF. The chain uses TRBV7-8 and TRBJ2-2; TRBD1 is a possible D gene (5 bases). The germline V gene encodes CDR1 SGHVS and CDR2 FQNEAQ. This CDR3 has 14 residues. The V and J ends lost 1 base and 7 bases respectively, with 10 bases between them.

The table lists this clone with a few counts. The rearrangement links TRBV18 to TRBJ2-2, with 9 bases lining up with TRBD2. This CDR3 has 17 residues. The junction had 7 bases not matched to a gene; V was cut back by 3 bases and J by 2 bases. Germline V gene data show CDR1 as KGHSH and CDR2 as LQKENI. The CDR3 DNA reads as TGTGCCAGCTCACCGGGTCGACTAGCGGTCAACACCGGGGAGCTGTTTTTT. Protein product: CASSPGRLAVNTGELFF.